The TCR beta chain described here comes from a study of beta chain features in type 1 diabetes. This clone was seen more than once but under ten times. Antigen: not known. V lost 4 bases to trimming and J lost 5 bases, with 13 bases between them. The CDR3 covers 14 residues. Germline V CDR1 and CDR2: MNHEY, SVGAGI. Each sorted population was over 95% pure. Whole-study findings and limits: Patients' naive, central memory and Treg TCRB repertoires seemed closer to one another than those of healthy donors.

As every portion of the isolated RNA was reverse transcribed, the sequencing read expressed TCRB transcripts. Deep immunoSEQ sequencing covered naive, central memory and regulatory T cell samples. Data came from immunoSEQ multiplex PCR; TCRdb stores just in-frame clones and leaves some out. The sample holds under 400,000 clones, roughly 12% seen once. Source material: naive CD4+ T cells from blood. The TCR comes from a man between 18 and 29 years old in good health. This chain connects TRBV6-5 to TRBJ2-3; TRBD2 is a possible D gene (6 bases). CDR3 DNA: TGTGCCAGCAGTTCCTCCTGGCGGGGAGATACGCAGTATTTT. Protein sequence: CASSSSWRGDTQYF.